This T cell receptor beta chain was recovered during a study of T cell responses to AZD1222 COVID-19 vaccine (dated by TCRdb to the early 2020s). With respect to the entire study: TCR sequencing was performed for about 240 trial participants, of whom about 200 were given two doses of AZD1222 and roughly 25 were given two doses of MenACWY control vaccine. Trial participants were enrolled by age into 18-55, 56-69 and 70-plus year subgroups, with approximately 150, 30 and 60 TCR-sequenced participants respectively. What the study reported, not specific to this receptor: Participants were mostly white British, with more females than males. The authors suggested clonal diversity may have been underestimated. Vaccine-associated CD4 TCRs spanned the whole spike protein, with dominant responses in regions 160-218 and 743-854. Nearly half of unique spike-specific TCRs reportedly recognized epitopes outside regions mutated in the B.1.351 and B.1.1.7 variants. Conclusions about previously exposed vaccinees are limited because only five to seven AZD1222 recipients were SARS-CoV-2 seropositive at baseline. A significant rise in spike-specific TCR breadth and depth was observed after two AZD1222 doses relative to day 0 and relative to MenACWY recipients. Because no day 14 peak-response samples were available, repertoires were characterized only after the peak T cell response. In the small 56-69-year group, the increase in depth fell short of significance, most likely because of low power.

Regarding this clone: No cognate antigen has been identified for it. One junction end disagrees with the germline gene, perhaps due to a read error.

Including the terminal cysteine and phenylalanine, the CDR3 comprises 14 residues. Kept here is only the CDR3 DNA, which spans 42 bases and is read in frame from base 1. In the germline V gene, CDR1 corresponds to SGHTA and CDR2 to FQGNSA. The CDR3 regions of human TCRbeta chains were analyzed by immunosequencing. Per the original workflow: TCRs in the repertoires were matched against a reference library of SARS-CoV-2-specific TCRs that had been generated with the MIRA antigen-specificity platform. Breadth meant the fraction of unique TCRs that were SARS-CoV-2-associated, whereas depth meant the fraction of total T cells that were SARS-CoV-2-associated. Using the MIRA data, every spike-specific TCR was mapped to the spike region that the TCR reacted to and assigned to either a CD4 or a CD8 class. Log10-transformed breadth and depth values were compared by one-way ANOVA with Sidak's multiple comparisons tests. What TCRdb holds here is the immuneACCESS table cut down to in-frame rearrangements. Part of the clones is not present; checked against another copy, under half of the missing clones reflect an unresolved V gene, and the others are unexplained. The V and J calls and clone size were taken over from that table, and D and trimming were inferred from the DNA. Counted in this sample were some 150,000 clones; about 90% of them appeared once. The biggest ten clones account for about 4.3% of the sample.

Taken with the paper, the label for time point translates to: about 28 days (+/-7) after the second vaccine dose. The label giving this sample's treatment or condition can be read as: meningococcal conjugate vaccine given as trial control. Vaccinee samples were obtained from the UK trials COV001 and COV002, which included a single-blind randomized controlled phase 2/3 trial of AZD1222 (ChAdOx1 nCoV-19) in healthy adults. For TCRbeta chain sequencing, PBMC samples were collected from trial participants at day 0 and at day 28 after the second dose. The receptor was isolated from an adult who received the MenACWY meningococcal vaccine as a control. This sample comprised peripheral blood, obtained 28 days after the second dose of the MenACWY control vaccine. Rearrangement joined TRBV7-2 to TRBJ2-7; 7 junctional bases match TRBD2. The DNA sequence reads TGTGCCAGCAGCTTAGTGGGGGGGATGGAGGGCCTTAACTTC. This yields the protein CASSLVGGMEGLNF.